Sequencing of this T cell receptor (beta chain) was carried out in a study of post-analysis software for immune sequencing data. Overall study context: Clinical courses comprised relapsing-remitting, secondary progressive and progressive-relapsing multiple sclerosis. Study-wide points: When compared against controls, multiple sclerosis patients showed significantly lower normalized Chao1 diversity. With F measure, samples from one preparation batch clustered together strongly. Relative to controls, patients had about five TRBV segments at higher frequency, with TRBV5-6, TRBV5-1 and TRBV20-1 among these.

Researchers reported that TCR beta cDNA libraries carried unique molecular identifiers. A population of about 0.95 to 10 million T cells gave rise to about 500,000 cDNA molecules. TCRdb analysed the PCR reads with MiXCR anew, one entry per CDR3 protein. The table has fewer than 700,000 distinct CDR3 sequences, around 44% seen once. Concerning this clonotype itself: Its specificity is not known.

V was shortened by 0 bases and J by 8 bases, with 9 bases between the two germline ends. The germline V gene encodes CDR1 SGHRS and CDR2 YFSETQ. There are 13 residues in the CDR3. This rearrangement joins TRBV5-1 to TRBJ2-1, with D possibly TRBD2 on 5 matching bases. The source is a girl aged 5 to 17 with multiple sclerosis. Sequencing input: blood. Here the CDR3 DNA reads TGCGCCAGCAGCTTGGAGAGGGATGATGAGCAGTTCTTC. As protein: CASSLERDDEQFF.